Sequencing of this TCR beta chain was carried out in a study of T cell responses to AZD1222 COVID-19 vaccine (dated by TCRdb to the early 2020s). For the study in its entirety: Because spike-specific TCR depth and breadth did not differ between the two schedules, AZD1222 recipients who got a second dose at roughly 4 weeks were pooled with those who got a second dose at roughly 12 weeks. TCR sequencing was performed for over 230 trial participants, of whom 207 were given two doses of AZD1222 and some 25 were given two doses of MenACWY control vaccine. Trial participants were enrolled into age subgroups of 18-55, 56-69 and 70-plus years, which contained roughly 140, 27 and 60 TCR-sequenced participants, respectively.

What the time point label conveys for this sample: baseline before first vaccination. Vaccinee samples came from UK trials COV001 and COV002, including a single-blind randomized controlled phase 2/3 trial of AZD1222 (ChAdOx1 nCoV-19) in healthy adults. For TCRbeta chain sequencing, PBMC samples were collected from trial participants at day 0 and at day 28 after the second dose. On this clone: Its antigen target is currently unknown. No base quality information exists; no much larger clone differs at one position.

The CDR3 contains 15 residues, cysteine and phenylalanine counted. Only the CDR3 part of the read is kept: 45 bases, read in frame from the first base. From a lookup of the germline V gene, CDR1 and CDR2 are MNHEY and SVGEGT. V is pared back by 3 bases and J by 1 base, with 11 bases lying between the germline termini. The CDR3 regions of human TCRbeta chains were analyzed by immunosequencing. Per the authors' processing: TCRs in the repertoires were compared against a reference library of SARS-CoV-2-specific TCRs that had been generated with the MIRA antigen-specificity platform. Breadth meant the fraction of unique TCRs that were SARS-CoV-2-associated, whereas depth meant the fraction of total T cells that were SARS-CoV-2-associated. Using the MIRA data, every spike-specific TCR was mapped to the spike region that the TCR reacted to and assigned to either a CD4 or a CD8 class. Log10-transformed breadth and depth values were compared by one-way ANOVA with Sidak's multiple comparisons tests. In its TCRdb copy, this immuneACCESS table keeps in-frame sequences only and misses some clones. Where compared with another copy, unresolved V genes explain less than half of these, and the others have no known cause. D and trimming were read from the DNA, whereas the V and J calls and clone size are those reported in that table. The sample yields approximately 130,000 clones; roughly 93% were counted once. About 3% of the sample goes to the ten largest clones.

The paper as a whole reports these results and caveats: Conclusions about previously exposed vaccinees are limited, since just six or seven AZD1222 recipients were seropositive for SARS-CoV-2 at baseline. Epitopes outside the regions mutated in the B.1.351 and B.1.1.7 variants were reportedly recognized by nearly half of the unique spike-specific TCRs. The 56-69-year group was small, and its depth increase did not reach significance, likely because of low power. No day 14 peak-response samples were available, so repertoires were characterized only after the peak T cell response. Participants were mostly white British and included more females than males, and it was suggested by the authors that clonal diversity may have been underestimated. Vaccine-associated CD4 TCRs spanned the whole spike protein, with dominant responses in regions 160-218 and 743-854. Spike-specific TCR breadth and depth rose significantly after two AZD1222 doses compared with day 0 and with MenACWY recipients.

The V gene is TRBV6-2 or TRBV6-3 and the J gene is TRBJ2-3; the D call could be TRBD1 or TRBD2, with each sharing 5 bases. This TCR came from an adult in good health. This sample comprised peripheral blood, obtained on day 0 of AZD1222 vaccination. The CDR3 reads as follows: CASSYGTTGTDTQYF. The DNA sequence is TGTGCCAGCAGTTATGGGACCACCGGCACAGATACGCAGTATTTT.